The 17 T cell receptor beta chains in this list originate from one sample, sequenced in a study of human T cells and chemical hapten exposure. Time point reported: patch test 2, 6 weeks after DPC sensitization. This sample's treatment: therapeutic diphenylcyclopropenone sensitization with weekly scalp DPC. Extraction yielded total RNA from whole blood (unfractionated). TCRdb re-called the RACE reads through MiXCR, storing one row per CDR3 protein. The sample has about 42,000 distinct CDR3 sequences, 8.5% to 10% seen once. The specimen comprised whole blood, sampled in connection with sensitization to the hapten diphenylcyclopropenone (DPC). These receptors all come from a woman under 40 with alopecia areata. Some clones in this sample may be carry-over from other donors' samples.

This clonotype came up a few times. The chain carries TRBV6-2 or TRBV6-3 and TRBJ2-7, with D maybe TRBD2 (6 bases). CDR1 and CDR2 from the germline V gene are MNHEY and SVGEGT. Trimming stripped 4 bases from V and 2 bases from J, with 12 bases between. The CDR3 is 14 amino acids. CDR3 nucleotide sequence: TGTGCCAGCAGTTCGGGGGACGACACCTACGAGCAGTACTTC. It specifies CASSSGDDTYEQYF.

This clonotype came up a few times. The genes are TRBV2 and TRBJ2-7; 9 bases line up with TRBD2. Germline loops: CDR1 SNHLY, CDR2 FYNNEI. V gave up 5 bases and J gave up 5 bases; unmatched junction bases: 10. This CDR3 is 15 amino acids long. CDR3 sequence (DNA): TGTGCCAGCAGTCGTGGGACTAGCCATTCCAACGAGCAGTACTTC. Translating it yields CASSRGTSHSNEQYF.

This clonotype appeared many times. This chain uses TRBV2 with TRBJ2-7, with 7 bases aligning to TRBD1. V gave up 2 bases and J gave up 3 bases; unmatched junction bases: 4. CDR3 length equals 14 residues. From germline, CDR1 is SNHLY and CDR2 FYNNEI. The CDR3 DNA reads TGTGCCAGCAGTGAACAGGGGGAATTCTACGAGCAGTACTTC. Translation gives CASSEQGEFYEQYF.

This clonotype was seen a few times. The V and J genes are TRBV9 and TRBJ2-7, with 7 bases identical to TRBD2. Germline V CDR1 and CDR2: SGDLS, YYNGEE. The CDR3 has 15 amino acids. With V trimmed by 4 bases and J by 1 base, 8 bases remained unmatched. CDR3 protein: CASSPTGTKSYEQYF. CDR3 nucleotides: TGTGCCAGCAGCCCGACCGGGACTAAGTCCTACGAGCAGTACTTC.

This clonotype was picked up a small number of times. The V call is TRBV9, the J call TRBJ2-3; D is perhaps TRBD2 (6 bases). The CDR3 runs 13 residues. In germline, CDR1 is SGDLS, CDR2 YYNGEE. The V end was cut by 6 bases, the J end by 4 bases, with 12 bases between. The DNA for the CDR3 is TGTGCCAGCAAGAGGGGCGGGGCAGATACGCAGTATTTT. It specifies CASKRGGADTQYF.

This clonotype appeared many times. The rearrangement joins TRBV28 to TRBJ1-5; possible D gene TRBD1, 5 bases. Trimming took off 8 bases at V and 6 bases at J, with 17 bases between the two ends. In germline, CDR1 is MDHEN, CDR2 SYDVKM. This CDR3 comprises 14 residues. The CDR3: CASRTGGWAQPQHF. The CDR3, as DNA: TGTGCCAGCCGCACGGGGGGGTGGGCTCAGCCCCAGCATTTT.

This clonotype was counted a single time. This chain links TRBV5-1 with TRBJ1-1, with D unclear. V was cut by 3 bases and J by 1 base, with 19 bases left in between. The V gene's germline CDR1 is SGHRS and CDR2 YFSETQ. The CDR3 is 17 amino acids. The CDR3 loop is CASSWTKWGESNTEAFF. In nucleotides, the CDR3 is TGCGCCAGCAGCTGGACCAAGTGGGGAGAGTCGAACACTGAAGCTTTCTTT.

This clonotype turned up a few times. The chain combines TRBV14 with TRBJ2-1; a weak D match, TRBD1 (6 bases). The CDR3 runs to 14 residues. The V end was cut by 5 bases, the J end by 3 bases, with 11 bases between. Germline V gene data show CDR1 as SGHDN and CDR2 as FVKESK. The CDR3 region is CASSWTVIYNEQFF. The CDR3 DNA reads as TGTGCCAGCAGCTGGACAGTGATCTACAATGAGCAGTTCTTC.

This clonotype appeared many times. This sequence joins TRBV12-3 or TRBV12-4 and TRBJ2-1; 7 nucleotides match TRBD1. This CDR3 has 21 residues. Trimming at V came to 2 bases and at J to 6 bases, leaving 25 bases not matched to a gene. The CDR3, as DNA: TGTGCCAGCAGTTTACGTATGGCAGGGGGTTATGTCTTCCGGGGTTTCAATGAGCAGTTCTTC. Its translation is CASSLRMAGGYVFRGFNEQFF.

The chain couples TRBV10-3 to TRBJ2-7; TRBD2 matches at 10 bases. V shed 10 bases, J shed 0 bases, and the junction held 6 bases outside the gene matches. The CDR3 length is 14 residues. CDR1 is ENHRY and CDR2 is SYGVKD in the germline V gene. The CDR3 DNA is TGTGCCACCTCTAGCGGGGGCCTCTCCTACGAGCAGTACTTC. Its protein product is CATSSGGLSYEQYF.

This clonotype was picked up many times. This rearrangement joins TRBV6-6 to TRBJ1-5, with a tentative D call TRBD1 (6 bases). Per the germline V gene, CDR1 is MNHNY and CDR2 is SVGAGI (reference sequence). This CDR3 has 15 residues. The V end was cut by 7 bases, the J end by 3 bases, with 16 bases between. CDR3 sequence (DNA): TGTGCCAGCACCATAGAGGGGGGTATCAATCAGCCCCAGCATTTT. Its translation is CASTIEGGINQPQHF.

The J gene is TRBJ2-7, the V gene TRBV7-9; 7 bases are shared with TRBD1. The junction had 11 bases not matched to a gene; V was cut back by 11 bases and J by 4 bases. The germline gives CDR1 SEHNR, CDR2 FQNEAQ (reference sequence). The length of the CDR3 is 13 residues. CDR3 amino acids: CAVRSDRTYEQYF. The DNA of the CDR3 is TGTGCCGTGCGTTCGGACAGGACGTACGAGCAGTACTTC.

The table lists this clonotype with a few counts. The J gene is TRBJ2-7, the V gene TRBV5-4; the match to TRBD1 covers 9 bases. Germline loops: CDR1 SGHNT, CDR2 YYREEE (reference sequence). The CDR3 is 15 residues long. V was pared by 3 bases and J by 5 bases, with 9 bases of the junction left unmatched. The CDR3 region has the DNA TGTGCCAGCAGCTCCCTGGGGACAGGGCCCCACGAGCAGTACTTC. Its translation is CASSSLGTGPHEQYF.

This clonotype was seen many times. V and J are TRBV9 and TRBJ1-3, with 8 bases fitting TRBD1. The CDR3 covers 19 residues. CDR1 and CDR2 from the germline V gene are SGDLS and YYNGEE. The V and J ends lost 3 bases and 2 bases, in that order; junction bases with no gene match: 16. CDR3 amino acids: CASSGIIRMEDRAGNTIYF. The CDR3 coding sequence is TGTGCCAGCAGCGGCATAATCCGTATGGAGGACAGGGCTGGAAACACCATATATTTT. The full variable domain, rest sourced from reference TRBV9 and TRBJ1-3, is DSGVTQTPKHLITATGQRVTLRCSPRSGDLSVYWYQQSLDQGLQFLIQYYNGEERAKGNILERFSAQQFPDLHSELNLSSLELGDSALYFCASSGIIRMEDRAGNTIYFGEGSWLTVV.

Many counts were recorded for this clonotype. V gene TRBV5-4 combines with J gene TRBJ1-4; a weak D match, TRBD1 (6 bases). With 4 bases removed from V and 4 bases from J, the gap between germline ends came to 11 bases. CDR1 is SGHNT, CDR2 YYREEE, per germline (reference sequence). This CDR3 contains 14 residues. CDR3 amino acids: CASSPQGSNEKLFF. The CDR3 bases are TGTGCCAGCAGCCCCCAGGGGAGTAATGAAAAACTGTTTTTT.

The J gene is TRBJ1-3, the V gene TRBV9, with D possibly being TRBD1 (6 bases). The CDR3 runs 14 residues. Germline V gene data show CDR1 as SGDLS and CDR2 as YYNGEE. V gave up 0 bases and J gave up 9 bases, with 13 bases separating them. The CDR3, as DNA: TGTGCCAGCAGCGTAGGGGGGGCTCAAGTCACCATATATTTT. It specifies CASSVGGAQVTIYF.

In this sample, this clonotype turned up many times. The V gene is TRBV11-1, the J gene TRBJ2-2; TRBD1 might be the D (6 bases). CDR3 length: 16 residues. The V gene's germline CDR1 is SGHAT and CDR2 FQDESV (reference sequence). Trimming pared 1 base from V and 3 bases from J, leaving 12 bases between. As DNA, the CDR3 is TGTGCCAGCAGCTTAGTCGTGACAGGCTACACCGGGGAGCTGTTTTTT. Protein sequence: CASSLVVTGYTGELFF.